This T cell receptor (beta chain) was captured by sequencing in a study of glioma-infiltrating T cells after dendritic cell vaccination. Amplification used 60 V beta primers and 13 J beta primers. The protocol was immunoSEQ multiplex PCR, while the TCRdb copy is restricted to in-frame clones and leaves out a portion. The profile shows fewer than 50,000 clones, approximately 85% of them singletons. Trimming removed 6 bases from V and 4 bases from J; junction bases left unmatched: 9. Germline CDR1 reads MNHNY; CDR2 reads SVGAGI (reference sequence). The CDR3 covers 15 residues. Only patients with spare fresh-frozen tumor and over two years of follow-up were included. All glioblastoma patients lacked an isocitrate dehydrogenase mutation. This clone was seen a single time.

Sequenced material: blood, taken before dendritic cell vaccination. The rearrangement links TRBV6-6 to TRBJ1-3, with 7 bases lining up with TRBD1. This sequence originates from a human donor with glioblastoma. The CDR3 region is CASSNTGDAGNTIYF. DNA of the CDR3: TGTGCCAGCAGCAACACAGGGGATGCGGGAAACACCATATATTTT.